This T cell receptor beta chain is from a study of T cell changes during pregnancy in multiple sclerosis. The table came from immunoSEQ multiplex PCR; TCRdb's copy has only in-frame clones and leaves some out. The data show 30,000 to 40,000 clones, roughly 89% seen once. This receptor was taken from a female donor with multiple sclerosis, enrolled in a pregnancy study. The sequencing used CD8+ T cells from peripheral blood mononuclear cells, collected before pregnancy.

In nucleotides, the CDR3 is TGTGCCAGCAGCGAAACAACAGGGGGCGCGTATGAAAAACTGTTTTTT. Translating it yields CASSETTGGAYEKLFF. V is TRBV2 and J is TRBJ1-4; TRBD1 matches 9 bases. After removal of 6 bases from V and 6 bases from J, the junction contained 11 bases not matched to a gene. In germline, CDR1 is SNHLY, CDR2 FYNNEI. The CDR3 runs to 16 residues.